What follows are 8 T cell receptor beta chains derived from one specimen sequenced in a study of low-dose radiotherapy and immunotherapy resistance in tumors. Primers targeting TRAV and TRBV primed first-strand cDNA, covering alpha and beta chains. Over about 18 PCR cycles, TCRs were amplified from a constant-region primer and V-primer adapter. MiXCR, run by TCRdb on the reads, gives a single entry per CDR3 protein. The table has approximately 91,000 distinct CDR3 sequences, roughly 19% seen once. Regarding time point: after trial treatment. This sample's treatment: LDRT plus nivolumab, ipilimumab, low-dose cyclophosphamide and aspirin (RACIN trial). The material sequenced was PBMCs, taken after low-dose radiotherapy plus immunotherapy. The receptors originated from a female donor with ovarian cancer.

Remarks on this clonotype: This likely traces to a read error, being one base from a far larger clone. J is TRBJ2-1 and V is TRBV13; possibly TRBD1 for D (6 bases). This CDR3 contains 17 residues. V gave up 6 bases and J gave up 7 bases, with 25 bases separating them. Germline CDR1 PRHDT, CDR2 FYEKMQ (reference sequence). The CDR3 loop is CASSESRARVGGNEQFF. The CDR3 DNA is TGTGCCAGCAGTGAAAGTCGAGCGAGAGTAGGGGGTAATGAGCAGTTCTTC.

The rearrangement joins TRBV4-1 to TRBJ2-6, with 7 positions matching TRBD1. Trimming cost V 5 bases and J 0 bases; bases outside gene matches: 7. This CDR3 region has 17 residues. From germline, CDR1 is MGHRA and CDR2 YSYEKL. CDR3 bases: TGCGCCAGCAGCGCCGGGACAGAGGACTCTGGGGCCAACGTCCTGACTTTC. As protein: CASSAGTEDSGANVLTF.

A remark on this clonotype: A far larger clone is only one base removed, so a read error is likely. V gene TRBV5-4 combines with J gene TRBJ2-7, with TRBD1 identical over 11 bases. CDR1 and CDR2 from the germline V gene are SGHNT and YYREEE (reference sequence). Trimming took 0 bases from V and 7 from J; bases not matched to a gene: 9. This CDR3 spans 16 amino acids. For the CDR3, the DNA is TGTGCCAGCAGCTTGGGGACAGGGGGCGTCCACAATGAGCAGTACTTC. This codes for CASSLGTGGVHNEQYF. Together with reference TRBV5-4 and TRBJ2-7, the CDR3 gives the full variable domain: ETGVTQSPTHLIKTRGQQVTLRCSSQSGHNTVSWYQQALGQGPQFIFQYYREEENGRGNFPPRFSGLQFPNYSSELNVNALELDDSALYLCASSLGTGGVHNEQYFGPGTRLTVT.

As regards this clonotype: This likely came from a read error, as a far larger clone is one base away. This chain's CDR3 is CASGEGTNRYGYTF. For the CDR3, the DNA is TGTGCCAGCGGCGAGGGCACGAACCGGTATGGCTACACCTTC. The V and J genes are TRBV26 and TRBJ1-2. TRBV26 is annotated as a pseudogene. The CDR3 loop spans 14 amino acids.

This clonotype was observed at least ten times. The CDR3 DNA sequence: TGTGCCAGCAGCCCAAACGGACAGGGGGCGCGGGGCAATCAGCCCCAGCATTTT. It codes for CASSPNGQGARGNQPQHF. The chain recombines TRBV7-9 with TRBJ1-5; 11 bases fit TRBD1. The CDR3 extends over 18 amino acids. Germline loops: CDR1 SEHNR, CDR2 FQNEAQ (reference sequence). After removal of 5 bases from V and 2 bases from J, the junction contained 11 bases not matched to a gene.

This clonotype was counted at least ten times. This chain uses TRBV7-2 with TRBJ2-7; 12 bases fit TRBD2. Germline assignment: CDR1 SGHTA and CDR2 FQGNSA. CDR3 length equals 17 residues. The V gene end was trimmed by 1 base and the J gene end by 0 bases; junction bases not matched to a gene: 4. The CDR3 DNA follows: TGTGCCAGCAGCTTAGGGACTAGCGGGGCAAGCTCCTACGAGCAGTACTTC. It encodes CASSLGTSGASSYEQYF. Complete variable domain (other parts from reference TRBV7-2 and TRBJ2-7): GAGVSQSPSNKVTEKGKDVELRCDPISGHTALYWYRQSLGQGLEFLIYFQGNSAPDKSGLPSDRFSAERTGGSVSTLTIQRTQQEDSAVYLCASSLGTSGASSYEQYFGPGTRLTVT.

This clonotype was picked up many times. The rearrangement links TRBV5-1 to TRBJ1-5; tentative D call: TRBD1 (6 bases). V dropped 4 bases and J dropped 4 bases, with 15 bases sitting between them. The germline V gene has CDR1 SGHRS and CDR2 YFSETQ. The CDR3 is made up of 15 amino acids. The CDR3 reads CASSLGGQSNQPQHF. Written as DNA, the CDR3 is TGCGCCAGCAGCCTGGGTGGACAGTCTAATCAGCCCCAGCATTTT.

This clonotype was found many times. The missing conserved phenylalanine or tryptophan at the end of this CDR3 makes a read error likely. The DNA is omitted, as the CDR3 cannot be located on it reliably, and the CDR3 follows TCRdb's listing. The chain joins TRBV4-1 to TRBJ1-2. The CDR3 adds up to 14 amino acids, both ends counted. From germline, CDR1 is MGHRA and CDR2 YSYEKL. The CDR3 spells CASSQAPNEIAWAL.